The present T cell receptor beta chain was sequenced within a study of PD-L1 blockade in urothelial cancer. Study summary: Atezolizumab was started by patients at some point between 2012 and 2014 at 1,200 mg intravenously every 3 weeks.

Per the germline V gene, CDR1 is SGDLS and CDR2 is YYNGEE. CDR3 size: 17 residues. V shed 0 bases, J shed 4 bases, and the junction held 8 bases outside the gene matches. Only in-frame clones appear in the TCRdb table, and some are missing; sequencing was by immunoSEQ multiplex PCR. The sample holds about 130,000 clones, about 84% seen once. As concerns this clone: Antigen unknown.

General observations from the study: Durable benefit was linked to greater 3-week expansion of tumor-associated blood clones.

Sample time point: peripheral blood 6 weeks after treatment start. Patients yielded 1 to 8 samples each, pretreatment and on-treatment. The TCR sequence derives from a middle-aged man with urothelial cancer. V and J are TRBV9 and TRBJ2-3, with 10 positions matching TRBD1. The sequencing used PBMCs, collected around atezolizumab (anti-PD-L1) treatment. The DNA for the CDR3 is TGTGCCAGCAGCGTAGCCCCGACAGGGGGCGGGTCAGATACGCAGTATTTT. Encoded protein: CASSVAPTGGGSDTQYF.